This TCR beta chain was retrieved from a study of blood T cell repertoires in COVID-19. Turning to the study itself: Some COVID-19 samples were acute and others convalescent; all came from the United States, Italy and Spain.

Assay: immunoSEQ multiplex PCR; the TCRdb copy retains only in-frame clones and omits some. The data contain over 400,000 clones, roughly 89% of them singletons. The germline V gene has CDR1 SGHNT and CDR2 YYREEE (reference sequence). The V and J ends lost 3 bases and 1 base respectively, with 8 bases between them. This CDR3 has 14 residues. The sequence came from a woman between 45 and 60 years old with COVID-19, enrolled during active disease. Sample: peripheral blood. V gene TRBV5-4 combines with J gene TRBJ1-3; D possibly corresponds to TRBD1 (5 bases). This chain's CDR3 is CASSSGGSGNTIYF. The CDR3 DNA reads TGTGCCAGCAGCTCTGGGGGGTCTGGAAACACCATATATTTT.